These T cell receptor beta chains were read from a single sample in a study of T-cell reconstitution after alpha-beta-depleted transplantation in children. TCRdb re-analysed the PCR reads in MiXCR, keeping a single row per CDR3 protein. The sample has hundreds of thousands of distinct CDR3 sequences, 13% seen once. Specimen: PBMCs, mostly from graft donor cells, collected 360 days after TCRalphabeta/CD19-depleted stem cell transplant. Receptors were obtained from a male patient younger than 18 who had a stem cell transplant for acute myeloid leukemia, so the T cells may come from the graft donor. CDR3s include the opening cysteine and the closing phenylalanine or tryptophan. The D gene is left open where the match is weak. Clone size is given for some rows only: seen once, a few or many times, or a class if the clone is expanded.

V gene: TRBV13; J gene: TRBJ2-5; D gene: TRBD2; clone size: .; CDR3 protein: CASSARTSGWQETQYF; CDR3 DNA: TGTGCCAGCAGCGCCCGGACTAGCGGGTGGCAAGAGACCCAGTACTTC
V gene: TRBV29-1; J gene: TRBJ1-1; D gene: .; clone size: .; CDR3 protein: CSVEVSTAENTEAFF; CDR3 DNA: TGCAGCGTTGAAGTTTCTACCGCTGAAAACACTGAAGCTTTCTTT
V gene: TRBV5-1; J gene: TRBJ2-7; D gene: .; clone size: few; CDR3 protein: CASSLYKGRADEQYF; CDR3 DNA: TGCGCCAGCAGCTTGTATAAGGGCAGGGCCGACGAGCAGTACTTC
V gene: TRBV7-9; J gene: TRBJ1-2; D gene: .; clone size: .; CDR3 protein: CASSWQGTGYTF; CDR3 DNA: TGTGCCAGCAGCTGGCAGGGGACGGGCTACACCTTC
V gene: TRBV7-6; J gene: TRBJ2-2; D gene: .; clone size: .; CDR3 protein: CASSFLGTPNTGELFF; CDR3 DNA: TGTGCCAGCAGCTTTTTGGGGACACCAAACACCGGGGAGCTGTTTTTT
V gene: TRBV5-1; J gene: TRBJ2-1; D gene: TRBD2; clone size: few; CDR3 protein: CASSLEGLAGGIYNEQFF; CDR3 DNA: TGCGCCAGCAGCTTGGAGGGACTAGCGGGAGGGATCTACAATGAGCAGTTCTTC
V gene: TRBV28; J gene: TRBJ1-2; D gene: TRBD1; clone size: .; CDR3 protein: CASSPADRVGYGYTF; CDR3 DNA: TGTGCCAGCAGTCCTGCGGACAGGGTGGGCTATGGCTACACCTTC
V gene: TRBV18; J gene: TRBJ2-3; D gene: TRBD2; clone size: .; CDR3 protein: CASSPPELAGRGDTDTQYF; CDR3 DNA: TGTGCCAGCTCACCACCCGAACTAGCGGGACGTGGGGACACAGATACGCAGTATTTT
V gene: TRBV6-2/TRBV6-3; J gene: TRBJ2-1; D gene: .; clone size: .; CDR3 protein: CASSPSFEVNEQFF; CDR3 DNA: TGTGCCAGCAGTCCGTCCTTTGAGGTCAATGAGCAGTTCTTC
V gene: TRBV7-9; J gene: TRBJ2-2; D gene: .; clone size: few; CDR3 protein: CASSLGYEYTGELFF; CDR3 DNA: TGTGCCAGCAGCTTAGGGTACGAATACACCGGGGAGCTGTTTTTT
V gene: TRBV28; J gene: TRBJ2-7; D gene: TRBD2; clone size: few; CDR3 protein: CASSLGLAGPTSYEQYF; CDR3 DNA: TGTGCCAGCAGCCTAGGACTAGCGGGACCGACAAGCTACGAGCAGTACTTC
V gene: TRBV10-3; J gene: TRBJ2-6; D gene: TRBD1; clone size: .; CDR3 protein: CAISEKVWTGISSGANVLTF; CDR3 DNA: TGTGCCATCAGTGAAAAAGTATGGACAGGGATCTCATCTGGGGCCAACGTCCTGACTTTC
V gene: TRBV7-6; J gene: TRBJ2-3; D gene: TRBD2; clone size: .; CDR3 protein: CASSTHLAGDTGTDTQYF; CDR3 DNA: TGTGCCAGCAGCACCCATCTAGCGGGAGACACGGGCACAGATACGCAGTATTTT
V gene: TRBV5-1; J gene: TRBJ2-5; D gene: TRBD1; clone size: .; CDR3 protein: CASSFPTGEKETQYF; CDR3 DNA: TGCGCCAGCAGCTTCCCGACAGGGGAGAAAGAGACCCAGTACTTC
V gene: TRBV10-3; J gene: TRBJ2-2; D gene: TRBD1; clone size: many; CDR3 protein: CAIMRDSSGGELFF; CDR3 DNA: TGTGCCATCATGAGGGACAGCTCCGGCGGGGAGCTGTTTTTT
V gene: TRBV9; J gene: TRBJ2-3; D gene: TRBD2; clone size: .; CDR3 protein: CASSVGTSGRSSTDTQYF; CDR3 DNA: TGTGCCAGCAGCGTAGGGACTAGCGGGAGATCTAGCACAGATACGCAGTATTTT
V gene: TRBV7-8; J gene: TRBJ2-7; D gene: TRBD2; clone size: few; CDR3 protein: CASSPRGSGRRYEQYF; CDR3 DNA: TGTGCCAGCAGCCCCCGAGGGAGCGGGAGGAGGTACGAGCAGTACTTC